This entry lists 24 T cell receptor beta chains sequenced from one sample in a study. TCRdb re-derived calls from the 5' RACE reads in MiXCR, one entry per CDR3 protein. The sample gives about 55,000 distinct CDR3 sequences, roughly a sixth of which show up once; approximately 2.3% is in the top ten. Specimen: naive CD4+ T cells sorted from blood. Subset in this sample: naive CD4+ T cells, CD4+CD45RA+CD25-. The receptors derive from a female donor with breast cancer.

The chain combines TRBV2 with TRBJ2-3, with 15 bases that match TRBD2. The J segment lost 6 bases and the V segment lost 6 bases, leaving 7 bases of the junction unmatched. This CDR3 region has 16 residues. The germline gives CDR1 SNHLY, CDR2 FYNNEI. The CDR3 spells CASRWGLAGGSDTQYF. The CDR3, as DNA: TGTGCCAGCAGGTGGGGACTAGCGGGAGGCTCGGATACGCAGTATTTT. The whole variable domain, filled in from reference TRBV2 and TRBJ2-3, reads EPEVTQTPSHQVTQMGQEVILRCVPISNHLYFYWYRQILGQKVEFLVSFYNNEISEKSEIFDDQFSVERPDGSNFTLKIRSTKLEDSAMYFCASRWGLAGGSDTQYFGPGTRLTVL.

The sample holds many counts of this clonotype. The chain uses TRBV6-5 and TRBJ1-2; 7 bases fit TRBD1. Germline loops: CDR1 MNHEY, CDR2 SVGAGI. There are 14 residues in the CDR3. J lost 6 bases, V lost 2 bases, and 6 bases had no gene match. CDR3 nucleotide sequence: TGTGCCAGCAGTTACATCAGGGGGGGTAATGGCTACACCTTC. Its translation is CASSYIRGGNGYTF.

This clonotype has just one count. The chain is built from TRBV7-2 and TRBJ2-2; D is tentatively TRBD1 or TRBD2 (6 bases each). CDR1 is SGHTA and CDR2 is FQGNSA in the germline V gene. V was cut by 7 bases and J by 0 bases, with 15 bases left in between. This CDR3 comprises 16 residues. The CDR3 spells CASTQGGRSNTGELFF. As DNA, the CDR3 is TGTGCCAGCACCCAAGGGGGGCGTTCGAACACCGGGGAGCTGTTTTTT.

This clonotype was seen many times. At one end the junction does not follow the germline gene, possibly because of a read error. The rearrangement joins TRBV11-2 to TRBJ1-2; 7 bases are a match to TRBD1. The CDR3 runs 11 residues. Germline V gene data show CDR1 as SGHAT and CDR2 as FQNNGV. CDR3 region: CASSLHGTALF. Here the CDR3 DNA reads TGTGCCAGCAGCTTGCACGGGACAGCCCTTTTC.

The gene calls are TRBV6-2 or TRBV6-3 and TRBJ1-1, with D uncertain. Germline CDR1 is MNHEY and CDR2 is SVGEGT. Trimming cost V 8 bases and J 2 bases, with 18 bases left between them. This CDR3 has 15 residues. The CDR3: CASLKWAQPNTEAFF. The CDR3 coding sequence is TGTGCCAGCTTAAAGTGGGCCCAGCCAAACACTGAAGCTTTCTTT.

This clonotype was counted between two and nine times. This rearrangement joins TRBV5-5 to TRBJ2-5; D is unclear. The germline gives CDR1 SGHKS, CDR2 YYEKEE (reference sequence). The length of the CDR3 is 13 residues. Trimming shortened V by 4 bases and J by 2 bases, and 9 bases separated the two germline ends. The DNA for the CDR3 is TGTGCCAGCAGCGGCGACTCGCAAGAGACCCAGTACTTC. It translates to CASSGDSQETQYF.

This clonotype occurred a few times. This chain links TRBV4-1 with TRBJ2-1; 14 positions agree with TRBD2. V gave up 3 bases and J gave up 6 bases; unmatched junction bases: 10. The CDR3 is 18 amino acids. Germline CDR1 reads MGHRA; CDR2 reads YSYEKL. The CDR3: CASSHIDMGLAGANEQFF. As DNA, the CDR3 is TGCGCCAGCAGCCATATCGATATGGGACTAGCGGGAGCCAATGAGCAGTTCTTC.

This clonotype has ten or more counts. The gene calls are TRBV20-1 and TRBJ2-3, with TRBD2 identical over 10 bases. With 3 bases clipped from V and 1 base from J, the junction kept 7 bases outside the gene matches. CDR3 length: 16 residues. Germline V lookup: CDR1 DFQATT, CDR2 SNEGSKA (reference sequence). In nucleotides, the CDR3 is TGCAGTGCTAGTATAACCGGGACTAGCGGCACAGATACGCAGTATTTT. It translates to CSASITGTSGTDTQYF.

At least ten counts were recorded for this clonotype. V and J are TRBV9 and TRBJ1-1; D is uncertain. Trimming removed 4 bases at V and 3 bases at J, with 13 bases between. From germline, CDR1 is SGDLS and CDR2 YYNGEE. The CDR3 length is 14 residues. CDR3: CASSPQVAYTEAFF. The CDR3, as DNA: TGTGCCAGCAGCCCCCAAGTGGCGTACACTGAAGCTTTCTTT.

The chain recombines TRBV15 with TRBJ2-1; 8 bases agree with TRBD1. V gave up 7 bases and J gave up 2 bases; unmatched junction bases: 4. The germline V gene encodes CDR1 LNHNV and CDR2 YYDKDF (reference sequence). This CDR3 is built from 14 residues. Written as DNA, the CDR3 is TGTGCCACCAATCCAGGGGGCGCCTACAATGAGCAGTTCTTC. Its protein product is CATNPGGAYNEQFF. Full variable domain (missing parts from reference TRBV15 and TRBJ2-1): DAMVIQNPRYQVTQFGKPVTLSCSQTLNHNVMYWYQQKSSQAPKLLFHYYDKDFNNEADTPDNFQSRRPNTSFCFLDIRSPGLGDTAMYLCATNPGGAYNEQFFGPGTRLTVL.

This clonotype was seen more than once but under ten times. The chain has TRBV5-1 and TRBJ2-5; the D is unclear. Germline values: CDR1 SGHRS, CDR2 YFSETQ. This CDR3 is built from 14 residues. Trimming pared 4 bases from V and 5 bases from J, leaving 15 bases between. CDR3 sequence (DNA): TGCGCCAGCAGCGTCCAAATGATGGGGGAGACCCAGTACTTC. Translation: CASSVQMMGETQYF.

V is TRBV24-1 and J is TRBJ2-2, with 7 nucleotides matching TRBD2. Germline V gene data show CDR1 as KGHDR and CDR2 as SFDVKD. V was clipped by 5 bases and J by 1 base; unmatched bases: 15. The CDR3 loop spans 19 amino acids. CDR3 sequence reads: CATSGKSLREAVNTGELFF. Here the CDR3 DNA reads TGTGCCACCAGTGGTAAATCTCTCCGGGAGGCGGTGAACACCGGGGAGCTGTTTTTT.

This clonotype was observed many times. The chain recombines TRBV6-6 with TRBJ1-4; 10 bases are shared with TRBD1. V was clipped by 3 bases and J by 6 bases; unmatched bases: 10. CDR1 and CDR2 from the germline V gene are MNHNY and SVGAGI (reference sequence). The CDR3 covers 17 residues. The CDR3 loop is CASSYPTGTGEYEKLFF. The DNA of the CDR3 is TGTGCCAGCAGTTATCCCACAGGGACAGGGGAGTATGAAAAACTGTTTTTT.

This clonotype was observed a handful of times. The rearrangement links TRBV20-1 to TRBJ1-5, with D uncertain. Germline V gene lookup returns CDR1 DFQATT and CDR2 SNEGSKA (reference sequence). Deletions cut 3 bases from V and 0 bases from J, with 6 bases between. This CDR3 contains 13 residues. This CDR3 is CSASKDSNQPQHF. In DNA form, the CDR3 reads TGCAGTGCTAGCAAAGATAGCAATCAGCCCCAGCATTTT.

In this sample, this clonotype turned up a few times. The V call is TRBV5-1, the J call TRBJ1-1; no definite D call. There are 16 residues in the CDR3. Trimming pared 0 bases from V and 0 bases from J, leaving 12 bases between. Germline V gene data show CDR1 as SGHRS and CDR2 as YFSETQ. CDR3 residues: CASSLDGVSMNTEAFF. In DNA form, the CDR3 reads TGCGCCAGCAGCTTGGATGGGGTATCCATGAACACTGAAGCTTTCTTT.

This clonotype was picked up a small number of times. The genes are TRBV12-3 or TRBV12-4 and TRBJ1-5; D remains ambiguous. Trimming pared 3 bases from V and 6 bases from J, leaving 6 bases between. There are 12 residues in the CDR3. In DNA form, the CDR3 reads TGTGCCAGCAGTTTCGCCCCTCAGCCCCAGCATTTT. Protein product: CASSFAPQPQHF.

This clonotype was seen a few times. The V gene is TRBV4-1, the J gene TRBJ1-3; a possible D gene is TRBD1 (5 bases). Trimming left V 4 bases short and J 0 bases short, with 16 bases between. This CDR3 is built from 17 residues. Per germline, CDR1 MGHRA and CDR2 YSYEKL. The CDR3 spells CASSRGGVVSSGNTIYF. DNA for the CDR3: TGCGCCAGCAGCCGCGGAGGGGTTGTAAGCTCTGGAAACACCATATATTTT.

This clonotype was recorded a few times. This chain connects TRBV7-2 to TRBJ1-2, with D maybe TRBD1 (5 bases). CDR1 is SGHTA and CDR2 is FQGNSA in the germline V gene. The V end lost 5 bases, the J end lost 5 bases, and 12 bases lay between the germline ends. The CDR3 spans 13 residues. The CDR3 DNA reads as TGTGCCAGCAGCACGAACGGGGGTTATGGCTACACCTTC. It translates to CASSTNGGYGYTF.

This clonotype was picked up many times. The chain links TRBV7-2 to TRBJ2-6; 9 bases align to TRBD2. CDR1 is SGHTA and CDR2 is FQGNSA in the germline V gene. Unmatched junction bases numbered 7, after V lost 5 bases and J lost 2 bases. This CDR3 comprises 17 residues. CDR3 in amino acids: CASSPGTSSAGANVLTF. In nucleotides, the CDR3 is TGTGCCAGCAGCCCCGGGACTAGCTCTGCTGGGGCCAACGTCCTGACTTTC.

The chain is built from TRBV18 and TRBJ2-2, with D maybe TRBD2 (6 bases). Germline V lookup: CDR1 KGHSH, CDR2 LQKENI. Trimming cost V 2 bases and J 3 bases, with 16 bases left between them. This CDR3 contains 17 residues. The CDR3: CASSPALAEDYTGELFF. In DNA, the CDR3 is TGTGCCAGCTCACCAGCATTAGCGGAAGACTACACCGGGGAGCTGTTTTTT.

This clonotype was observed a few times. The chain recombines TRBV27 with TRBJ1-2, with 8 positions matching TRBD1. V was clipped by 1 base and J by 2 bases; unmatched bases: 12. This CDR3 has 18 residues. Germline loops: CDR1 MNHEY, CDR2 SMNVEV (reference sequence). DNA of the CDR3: TGTGCCAGCAGTTTATTGAGTGCCAGGGGGCAAAGGAACTATGGCTACACCTTC. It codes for CASSLLSARGQRNYGYTF.

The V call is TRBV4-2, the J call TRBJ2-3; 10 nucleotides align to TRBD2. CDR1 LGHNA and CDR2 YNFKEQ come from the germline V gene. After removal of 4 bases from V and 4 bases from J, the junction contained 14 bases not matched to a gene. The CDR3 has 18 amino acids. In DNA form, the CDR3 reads TGTGCCAGCAGCCCCCGGGGGTCTAGCGGGAGTGGGCCAGATACGCAGTATTTT. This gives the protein CASSPRGSSGSGPDTQYF.

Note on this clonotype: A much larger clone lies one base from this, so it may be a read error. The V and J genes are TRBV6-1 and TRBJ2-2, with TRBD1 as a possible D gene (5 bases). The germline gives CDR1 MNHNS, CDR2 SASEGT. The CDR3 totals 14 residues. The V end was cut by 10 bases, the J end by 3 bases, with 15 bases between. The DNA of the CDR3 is TGTGCCAACTCACAGGAGCTGGACACCGGGGAGCTGTTTTTT. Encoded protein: CANSQELDTGELFF.

The CDR3 spells CASSPLAGNTEAFF. For the CDR3, the DNA is TGCGCCAGCAGCCCTCTGGCAGGGAACACTGAAGCTTTCTTT. The chain uses TRBV5-1 and TRBJ1-1; no clear D. The germline CDR1 and CDR2 sequences are SGHRS and YFSETQ. V was pared by 4 bases and J by 1 base, with 11 bases between. The CDR3 runs to 14 residues.